These 15 T cell receptor beta chains originate from one sample sequenced in a study of PD-L1 blockade in urothelial cancer. The method was immunoSEQ multiplex PCR; TCRdb's version includes in-frame clones alone and lacks a portion of them. The sample yields approximately 46,000 clones, about four fifths seen once. The sequencing used PBMCs, collected around atezolizumab (anti-PD-L1) treatment. The receptor source for this set is a man aged 65-85 years with urothelial cancer.

The CDR3 sequence: CASSPGTGVQETQYF. The CDR3 DNA is TGTGCCAGCAGCCCCGGGACAGGGGTCCAAGAGACCCAGTACTTC. The chain has TRBV5-6 and TRBJ2-5; 10 bases are shared with TRBD1. J gave up 1 base and V 4 bases, and 4 bases lay outside the gene matches. Germline V gene sequence: CDR1 SGHDT, CDR2 YYEEEE. CDR3 length: 15 amino acids.

This sequence joins TRBV5-1 and TRBJ2-3, with 8 positions matching TRBD2. The germline V gene encodes CDR1 SGHRS and CDR2 YFSETQ. This CDR3 has 15 residues. V dropped 4 bases and J dropped 2; count of bases not matched to a gene: 6. The CDR3 nucleotides are TGCGCCAGCAGCATAACTAGCGGAAACACAGATACGCAGTATTTT. It yields the protein CASSITSGNTDTQYF.

The chain joins TRBV28 to TRBJ2-1; TRBD2 might be the D (5 bases). This CDR3 spans 17 amino acids. The V end was cut by 7 bases, the J end by 0 bases, with 19 bases between. Germline-derived CDR1 and CDR2 are MDHEN and SYDVKM. The CDR3 protein is CASTTRRTVSSYNEQFF. The CDR3, as DNA: TGTGCCAGCACCACGAGGAGGACTGTGAGCTCCTACAATGAGCAGTTCTTC.

This chain uses TRBV6-6 with TRBJ1-5; D perhaps matches TRBD1 (5 bases). The CDR3 has 14 residues. The V end was cut by 2 bases, the J end by 1 base, with 6 bases between. Germline V gene lookup returns CDR1 MNHNY and CDR2 SVGAGI (reference sequence). The CDR3 coding sequence is TGTGCCAGCAGTTACGGGGGGAGCAATCAGCCCCAGCATTTT. It yields the protein CASSYGGSNQPQHF.

V is TRBV19 and J is TRBJ1-3; 7 bases agree with TRBD1. The ends lost 10 bases at V and 4 bases at J; junction bases unmatched: 7. Germline CDR1 and CDR2: LNHDA and SQIVND (reference sequence). This CDR3 contains 13 residues. The CDR3 is CATRTGNGNTIYF. CDR3 in DNA: TGTGCCACCCGGACAGGTAACGGAAACACCATATATTTT.

The rearrangement joins TRBV4-3 to TRBJ1-3; D remains unclear. V was cut by 0 bases and J by 0 bases, with 9 bases left in between. The CDR3 runs 16 residues. Per germline, CDR1 LGHNA and CDR2 YSLEER. CDR3 amino acids: CASSQDRGYSGNTIYF. The CDR3, as DNA: TGCGCCAGCAGCCAAGATCGAGGTTACTCTGGAAACACCATATATTTT.

This chain connects TRBV28 to TRBJ1-2; D gene ambiguous. The germline V and J ends were trimmed by 1 base and 3 bases, with 6 bases remaining between them. Germline V CDR1 and CDR2: MDHEN, SYDVKM. The length of the CDR3 is 13 residues. Here the CDR3 DNA reads TGTGCCAGCAGTTTATTTCCAGACTATGGCTACACCTTC. Translation: CASSLFPDYGYTF.

Details on this clone: Germline and junction disagree at one end, which may indicate a read error. The chain recombines TRBV6-1 with TRBJ2-4; D possibly corresponds to TRBD1 (6 bases). Germline V CDR1 and CDR2: MNHNS, SASEGT. This CDR3 has 12 residues. DNA for the CDR3: TGTGCCAGCAGTGACGCAAGACAGGTCCTCCTCTTC. Encoded protein: CASSDARQVLLF.

J is TRBJ2-7 and V is TRBV7-2; TRBD2 agrees at 11 bases. This CDR3 spans 15 amino acids. The junction had 3 bases not matched to a gene; V was cut back by 1 base and J by 4 bases. Germline values: CDR1 SGHTA, CDR2 FQGNSA. Written as DNA, the CDR3 is TGTGCCAGCAGCTTAGTTGCTAGCGGGAGGTACGAGCAGTACTTC. It encodes CASSLVASGRYEQYF.

V and J are TRBV19 and TRBJ2-1; the D gene is possibly TRBD1 (7 bases). With 5 bases removed from V and 9 bases from J, the gap between germline ends came to 20 bases. This CDR3 spans 15 amino acids. In germline, CDR1 is LNHDA, CDR2 SQIVND (reference sequence). The CDR3 loop reads CASSVQGGARSEQFF. The CDR3 DNA sequence: TGTGCCAGTAGTGTCCAGGGGGGCGCAAGGAGTGAGCAGTTCTTC.

The genes are TRBV7-9 and TRBJ2-1; tentative D call: TRBD1 (6 bases). Germline V CDR1 and CDR2: SEHNR, FQNEAQ (reference sequence). V was clipped by 5 bases and J by 6 bases, with 23 bases between them. The CDR3 covers 17 residues. CDR3: CASSRRYLGQGSNEQFF. The CDR3 DNA is TGTGCCAGCAGCCGCCGGTATCTGGGTCAGGGGAGCAATGAGCAGTTCTTC.

The V call is TRBV11-2, the J call TRBJ1-2, with TRBD1 matching over 9 bases. This CDR3 is 14 amino acids long. Looked up from germline, CDR1 is SGHAT and CDR2 is FQNNGV. V trimming: 2 bases; J trimming: 5 bases; junction bases outside the gene matches: 3. CDR3 amino acids: CASSLPGQGYGYTF. Written as DNA, the CDR3 is TGTGCCAGCAGCTTACCGGGACAGGGATATGGCTACACCTTC.

This clone is a singleton in its sample. The chain combines TRBV2 with TRBJ1-1; TRBD1 matches 7 bases. The CDR3 consists of 15 residues. From germline, CDR1 is SNHLY and CDR2 FYNNEI. V gave up 9 bases and J gave up 0 bases; unmatched junction bases: 10. DNA for the CDR3: TGTGCCAGAAGCGTAAATAGGGGGCTGAACACTGAAGCTTTCTTT. Translation: CARSVNRGLNTEAFF.

This clone occurred a few times. This sequence joins TRBV10-3 and TRBJ1-5; no clear D gene. The V gene lost 4 bases and the J gene lost 4 bases, with 14 bases spanning the gap. The CDR3 spans 15 residues. From germline, CDR1 is ENHRY and CDR2 SYGVKD. As DNA, the CDR3 is TGTGCCATCAGTGGTGGGGAGGGTTGGAATCAGCCCCAGCATTTT. It encodes CAISGGEGWNQPQHF.

This clone was counted a single time. The chain employs TRBV29-1 and TRBJ2-5; TRBD1 is a possible D gene (6 bases). V lost 4 bases to trimming and J lost 7 bases, with 19 bases between them. From germline, CDR1 is SQVTM and CDR2 ANQGSEA. The CDR3 has 14 amino acids. As DNA, the CDR3 is TGCAGCGTTGTCGATCAGGGGACCTGGGGGACCCAGTACTTC. Its protein is CSVVDQGTWGTQYF.